This is a list of T cell receptor beta chains from one sample in a study of early T cells in non-severe SARS-CoV-2 infection. TCRdb reprocessed the 5' RACE reads via MiXCR and lists one record per CDR3 protein. Here the sample spans roughly 10,000 distinct CDR3 sequences, roughly 4.4% being singletons. The sequenced sample was whole blood. These receptors originate from an adult who was a healthcare worker with PCR-confirmed SARS-CoV-2 infection or an uninfected control (not recorded which). The conserved cysteine and the conserved F or W are not part of the CDR3 here. Each record gives: J gene, clone size, V gene, CDR3 protein. Rows give clone size only sometimes, using once, few, many, or a class for an expanded clone.

>TRBJ1-3|many|TRBV5-8
ASSLDNLFSGNTIY
>TRBJ1-1|many|TRBV4-2
ASSQDPDPEAEAF
>TRBJ2-7|many|TRBV19
ASSIDQGRNYEQY
>TRBJ2-1|NA|TRBV6-2/TRBV6-3
ASSYSSYNEQF
>TRBJ2-5|many|TRBV6-6
ASSYSSETQY
>TRBJ2-5|many|TRBV20-1
SARPAHRGETQY
>TRBJ1-2|many|TRBV7-2
ASSLAGYGYT
>TRBJ2-7|NA|TRBV6-5
ASSYGRQGGYEQY
>TRBJ1-1|medium-sized|TRBV12-3/TRBV12-4
ASSLGVGGGFAF
>TRBJ2-3|many|TRBV20-1
SHKTGGDTQY
>TRBJ2-1|many|TRBV7-3
ASSSEGTSSYNEQF
>TRBJ1-2|many|TRBV3-1
ASSQDRAARYGYT
>TRBJ2-3|NA|TRBV6-6
ASSPGQSSQGQY
>TRBJ1-5|many|TRBV4-2
ASSHPGGVGQPQH
>TRBJ1-1|medium-sized|TRBV4-3
ASSRRQTTEAF
>TRBJ1-1|many|TRBV7-6
ASSQGATNTEAF
>TRBJ1-2|many|TRBV7-9
ASSLAARDYT
>TRBJ1-2|many|TRBV30
AWSLGAYYGYT
>TRBJ2-1|many|TRBV6-5
ASSYNSGGPLNEQF
>TRBJ1-1|NA|TRBV14
ASSQVRRSEAF
>TRBJ1-2|medium-sized|TRBV3-1
ASNRGQNYGYT
>TRBJ1-1|many|TRBV13
ASSPGGTEAF
>TRBJ1-5|many|TRBV18
ASSLGTGAWSNQPQH
>TRBJ2-7|few|TRBV18
ASSPQTDEQY
>TRBJ2-1|medium-sized|TRBV5-1
ASSLDSGVEQF
>TRBJ2-1|few|TRBV11-2
ASSTGQIQF
>TRBJ1-2|many|TRBV6-2/TRBV6-3
ASSPQGYGYT
>TRBJ1-1|many|TRBV29-1
SALDGSTEAF
>TRBJ2-3|many|TRBV3-1
ASTGRRDTQY
>TRBJ2-3|NA|TRBV7-2
ASSQGGQFTQY
>TRBJ1-2|many|TRBV30
AWSVLRGGYT
>TRBJ1-5|many|TRBV7-2
ASSLVASNQPQH
>TRBJ1-2|few|TRBV6-5
ASSYSNPESYGYT
>TRBJ1-1|medium-sized|TRBV14
ASSQDLVTEAF
>TRBJ2-2|NA|TRBV18
ASSPKRGPSNTGELF
>TRBJ1-2|many|TRBV4-1
ASSQDQALGGYT
>TRBJ1-1|many|TRBV27
ASSLSKGNTEAF
>TRBJ2-7|few|TRBV20-1
SYCWDRAYEQY
>TRBJ2-4|medium-sized|TRBV12-3/TRBV12-4
ASSLPRTKNIQY